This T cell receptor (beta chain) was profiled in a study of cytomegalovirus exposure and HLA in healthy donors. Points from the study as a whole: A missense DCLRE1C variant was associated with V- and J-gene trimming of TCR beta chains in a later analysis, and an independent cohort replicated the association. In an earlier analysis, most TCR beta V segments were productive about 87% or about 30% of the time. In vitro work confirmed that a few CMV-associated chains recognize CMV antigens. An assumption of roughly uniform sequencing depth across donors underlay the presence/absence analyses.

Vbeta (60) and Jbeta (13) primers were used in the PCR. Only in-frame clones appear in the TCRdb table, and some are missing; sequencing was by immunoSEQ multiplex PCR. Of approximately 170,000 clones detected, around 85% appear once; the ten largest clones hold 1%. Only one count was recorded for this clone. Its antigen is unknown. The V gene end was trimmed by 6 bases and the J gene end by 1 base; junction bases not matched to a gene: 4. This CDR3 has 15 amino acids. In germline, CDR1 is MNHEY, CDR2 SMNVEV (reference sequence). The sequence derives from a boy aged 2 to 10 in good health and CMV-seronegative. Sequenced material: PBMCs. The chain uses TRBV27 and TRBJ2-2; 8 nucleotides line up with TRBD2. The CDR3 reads CASSTSGGNTGELFF. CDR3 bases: TGTGCCAGCAGCACAAGCGGGGGGAACACCGGGGAGCTGTTTTTT.